This TCR beta chain was sequenced in a study of blood T cell repertoires in COVID-19. Study-wide background: COVID-19 samples, acute and convalescent, were from the United States, Italy and Spain.

Per the original data handling: Estimates of nucleated cell counts were drawn from the amplification of reference gene primers. The protocol was immunoSEQ multiplex PCR, while the TCRdb copy is restricted to in-frame clones and leaves out a portion. The V and J calls and clone size were taken over from that table, and D and trimming were inferred from the DNA. The sample holds over 120,000 clones, roughly 90% seen once. Trimming removed 0 bases from V and 7 bases from J, with 13 bases in between. The CDR3 loop spans 14 amino acids. Germline V lookup: CDR1 GTSNPN, CDR2 SVGIG (reference sequence). Sequencing used peripheral blood. V is TRBV30 and J is TRBJ1-5; maybe TRBD1 (6 bases). The clonotype was recovered from a woman aged 45-65 years with acute or convalescent COVID-19. CDR3 region: CAWSVRGTWQPQHF. CDR3 bases: TGTGCCTGGAGTGTACGAGGGACATGGCAGCCCCAGCATTTT.